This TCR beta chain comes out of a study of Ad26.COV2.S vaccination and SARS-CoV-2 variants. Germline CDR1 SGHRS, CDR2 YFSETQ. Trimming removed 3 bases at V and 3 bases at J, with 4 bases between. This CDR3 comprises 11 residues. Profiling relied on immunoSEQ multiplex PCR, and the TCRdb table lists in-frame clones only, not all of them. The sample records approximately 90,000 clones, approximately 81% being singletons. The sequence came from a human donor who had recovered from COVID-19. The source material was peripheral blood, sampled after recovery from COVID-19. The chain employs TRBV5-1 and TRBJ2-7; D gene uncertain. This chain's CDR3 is CASSSYYEQYF. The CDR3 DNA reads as TGCGCCAGCAGCTCCTACTACGAGCAGTACTTC.